One and the same sample provided the 13 T cell receptor beta chains below, sequenced in a study. TCRdb processed the RT-PCR reads anew with MiXCR; each CDR3 protein has one entry. The sample lists 550,000 to 750,000 distinct CDR3 sequences, around 14% occurring once. Sample: memory CD4+ T cells from blood. The receptor set was obtained from a female donor in good health, serving as a healthy control.

This clonotype came up many times. The V and J genes are TRBV12-3 or TRBV12-4 and TRBJ2-3; D is uncertain. V was cut by 2 bases and J by 4 bases, with 13 bases left in between. The CDR3 consists of 15 residues. The DNA for the CDR3 is TGTGCCAGCAGTTTAAGGCCTCCCGGCGCAGATACGCAGTATTTT. This translates into CASSLRPPGADTQYF.

This clonotype was recorded at least ten times. The V and J genes are TRBV6-5 and TRBJ2-5; the D gene is possibly TRBD1 (5 bases). The germline V gene has CDR1 MNHEY and CDR2 SVGAGI. V lost 2 bases, J lost 5 bases, and 9 bases lay in between. This CDR3 spans 13 amino acids. This CDR3 is CASSYRGRETQYF. CDR3 bases: TGTGCCAGCAGTTACAGGGGTCGGGAGACCCAGTACTTC.

This clonotype has at least ten counts. The chain has TRBV4-2 and TRBJ2-6; D unresolved. Germline V lookup: CDR1 LGHNA, CDR2 YNFKEQ. Trimming stripped 5 bases from V and 0 bases from J, with 8 bases between. The CDR3 is 15 amino acids. The CDR3 is CASSATSSGANVLTF. The CDR3 nucleotides read TGTGCCAGCAGCGCGACGAGCTCTGGGGCCAACGTCCTGACTTTC.

Ten or more counts support this clonotype. The chain's CDR3 is CASHPGLSREQYF. The CDR3 bases are TGTGCCAGCCATCCGGGACTGAGTCGGGAGCAGTACTTC. The rearrangement uses TRBV27 and TRBJ2-7; possible D gene TRBD2, 6 bases. CDR3 size: 13 residues. In germline, CDR1 is MNHEY, CDR2 SMNVEV (reference sequence). The V end lost 8 bases, the J end lost 7 bases, and 18 bases lay between the germline ends.

The V call is TRBV20-1, the J call TRBJ1-1, with unresolved D. The CDR3 covers 14 residues. Trimming left V 6 bases short and J 0 bases short, with 14 bases between. Germline V lookup: CDR1 DFQATT, CDR2 SNEGSKA (reference sequence). The DNA for the CDR3 is TGCAGTGCCCCGAGGACGGCAATGAACACTGAAGCTTTCTTT. Its protein is CSAPRTAMNTEAFF.

In this sample, this clonotype turned up many times. The J gene is TRBJ2-3, the V gene TRBV20-1; tentatively, D is TRBD1 or TRBD2 (5 bases each). Germline V lookup: CDR1 DFQATT, CDR2 SNEGSKA (reference sequence). This CDR3 region has 14 residues. The ends were cut back, 6 bases at V and 4 bases at J, with 17 bases in the middle. CDR3 DNA sequence: TGCAGTGCGCCTTATCAGGGTAGCGCAGATACGCAGTATTTT. Amino acid sequence: CSAPYQGSADTQYF.

The gene calls are TRBV9 and TRBJ2-5; D might be TRBD1 (5 bases). In germline, CDR1 is SGDLS, CDR2 YYNGEE. V lost 0 bases, J lost 2 bases, and 8 bases lay in between. The CDR3 loop spans 14 amino acids. CDR3 region: CASSVGPGQETQYF. CDR3 sequence (DNA): TGTGCCAGCAGCGTAGGACCAGGGCAAGAGACCCAGTACTTC.

This clonotype was recorded many times. CDR3 DNA sequence: TGTGCCAGCAGCTTCGGGACAGTCTCCTACAATGAGCAGTTCTTC. Translating it yields CASSFGTVSYNEQFF. The V call is TRBV7-2, the J call TRBJ2-1, with TRBD1 identical over 7 bases. This CDR3 region has 15 residues. The junction had 2 bases not matched to a gene; V was cut back by 3 bases and J by 0 bases. The germline CDR1 and CDR2 sequences are SGHTA and FQGNSA. The full variable domain, with the rest looked up from reference TRBV7-2 and TRBJ2-1, is GAGVSQSPSNKVTEKGKDVELRCDPISGHTALYWYRQSLGQGLEFLIYFQGNSAPDKSGLPSDRFSAERTGGSVSTLTIQRTQQEDSAVYLCASSFGTVSYNEQFFGPGTRLTVL.

This clonotype was picked up many times. CDR3 sequence (DNA): TGCAGTGCTGACAGGCCTTCCACTGAAGCTTTCTTT. Residues: CSADRPSTEAFF. The rearrangement links TRBV20-1 to TRBJ1-1, with D perhaps matching TRBD1 (6 bases). The CDR3 extends over 12 amino acids. The germline V gene has CDR1 DFQATT and CDR2 SNEGSKA (reference sequence). V dropped 5 bases and J dropped 4 bases, with 11 bases sitting between them.

This clonotype has just a few counts. The V gene is TRBV2, the J gene TRBJ2-1; 8 bases line up with TRBD2. The germline gives CDR1 SNHLY, CDR2 FYNNEI. The CDR3 contains 13 residues. The V segment lost 6 bases and the J segment 6 bases; nucleotides outside the gene matches: 4. CDR3 nucleotides: TGTGCCAGCAGAGTAGCGGGACCCAATGAGCAGTTCTTC. This translates into CASRVAGPNEQFF.

This clonotype showed up just a few times. The chain links TRBV7-9 to TRBJ2-3, with D maybe TRBD1 (5 bases). Deletions cut 1 base from V and 3 bases from J, with 11 bases between. Germline lookup yields CDR1 SEHNR and CDR2 FQNEAQ (reference sequence). The CDR3 covers 15 residues. CDR3 amino acids: CASSLVQGATDTQYF. The CDR3 DNA follows: TGTGCCAGCAGCTTAGTTCAGGGCGCGACAGATACGCAGTATTTT.

This clonotype showed up many times. V usage is TRBV11-2 and J usage is TRBJ1-3; D not certain. V was cut by 0 bases and J by 0 bases, with 12 bases left in between. Looked up from germline, CDR1 is SGHAT and CDR2 is FQNNGV. CDR3 length equals 17 residues. The CDR3 sequence is CASSLDSRVPSGNTIYF. DNA of the CDR3: TGTGCCAGCAGCTTAGATAGTCGGGTACCCTCTGGAAACACCATATATTTT.

This clonotype has just a few counts. The V call is TRBV28, the J call TRBJ2-7; D is unclear. Per germline, CDR1 MDHEN and CDR2 SYDVKM. The CDR3 has 15 residues. The V and J ends lost 6 bases and 0 bases respectively, with 15 bases between them. The CDR3 nucleotides are TGTGCCAGCAGCCCGAATTACAGAAACTCCTACGAGCAGTACTTC. Its protein product is CASSPNYRNSYEQYF. The full variable domain, its missing parts supplied by reference TRBV28 and TRBJ2-7, is DVKVTQSSRYLVKRTGEKVFLECVQDMDHENMFWYRQDPGLGLRLIYFSYDVKMKEKGDIPEGYSVSREKKERFSLILESASTNQTSMYLCASSPNYRNSYEQYFGPGTRLTVT.